Presented here are 12 T cell receptor beta chains from one specimen sequenced in a study of regulatory T cells in long-lasting Graves disease. Time point given: persistent/refractory GD, antithyroid drugs over 5 years with positive TRAb. After RNA was extracted from PBMCs, the TCR library was made from it. Arm-PCR of CDR3 regions and iRepertoire HTBI primers were the basis on which TCR beta libraries were built. In TCRdb, the multiplex PCR reads were re-called with MiXCR into one record per CDR3 protein. Seen here are roughly 400,000 distinct CDR3 sequences, roughly a fifth observed once, and the top ten hold 14%. The sequencing used peripheral blood mononuclear cells (PBMCs), collected when the disease was refractory, from a patient treated with antithyroid drugs. Receptors originate from a female donor with Graves disease.

This clonotype was observed at least ten times. The J gene is TRBJ1-1, the V gene TRBV20-1, with D unresolved. From germline, CDR1 is DFQATT and CDR2 SNEGSKA (reference sequence). Trimming left V 7 bases short and J 0 bases short, with 6 bases between. The CDR3 spans 11 residues. The CDR3 region is CSVWLNTEAFF. The DNA for the CDR3 is TGCAGTGTGTGGTTGAACACTGAAGCTTTCTTT.

The chain couples TRBV4-2 to TRBJ2-7; 8 bases map to TRBD2. The V gene's germline CDR1 is LGHNA and CDR2 YNFKEQ. CDR3 length equals 16 residues. With V trimmed by 3 bases and J by 4 bases, 11 bases remained unmatched. In DNA, the CDR3 is TGTGCCAGCAGCCACATATCGTCTAGCGGGCAATACGAGCAGTACTTC. It specifies CASSHISSSGQYEQYF.

A remark on this clonotype: Being one base from a much bigger clone, this may be a read error. The V call is TRBV12-3 or TRBV12-4, the J call TRBJ1-1; a possible D gene is TRBD1 (5 bases). Trimming took 11 bases from V and 8 from J, leaving 12 bases between them. The length of the CDR3 is 10 residues. CDR3 sequence (DNA): TGTGCCGGTCTAAAGGGGGAAGCTTTCTTT. It specifies CAGLKGEAFF.

This rearrangement joins TRBV9 to TRBJ1-6; D remains ambiguous. With 0 bases removed from V and 9 bases from J, the gap between germline ends came to 10 bases. CDR3 size: 14 residues. Germline values: CDR1 SGDLS, CDR2 YYNGEE. The CDR3: CASSVGSSGSPLHF. The CDR3 region has the DNA TGTGCCAGCAGCGTAGGATCCTCGGGTTCACCCCTCCACTTT.

This clonotype has more than one count but fewer than ten. V is TRBV28 and J is TRBJ2-1; no reliable D call. V was trimmed by 5 bases and J by 0 bases, leaving 17 bases between them. Germline V gives CDR1 MDHEN, CDR2 SYDVKM. The CDR3 totals 17 residues. The CDR3 is CASSTPSTASSYNEQFF. The CDR3 bases are TGTGCCAGCAGTACTCCCTCGACCGCCAGCTCCTACAATGAGCAGTTCTTC.

This clonotype appeared many times. The chain employs TRBV6-5 and TRBJ2-5; 9 nucleotides align to TRBD1. Germline V gives CDR1 MNHEY, CDR2 SVGAGI. J gave up 5 bases and V 2 bases, and 15 bases lay outside the gene matches. There are 18 residues in the CDR3. CDR3 region: CASSYGTGGAGLWETQYF. The CDR3 DNA reads TGTGCCAGCAGTTACGGAACAGGGGGCGCAGGATTATGGGAGACCCAGTACTTC.

This clonotype has more than one count but fewer than ten. J is TRBJ1-2 and V is TRBV2; no definite D call. Germline-derived CDR1 and CDR2 are SNHLY and FYNNEI. Trimming cost V 8 bases and J 8 bases, with 9 bases left between them. The CDR3 spans 10 residues. In DNA form, the CDR3 reads TGTGCCAGCCCCCGGGTGGGCTACACCTTC. It yields the protein CASPRVGYTF.

This clonotype was counted many times. This chain uses TRBV28 with TRBJ2-5; 8 bases agree with TRBD1. The CDR3 consists of 15 residues. The V segment lost 4 bases and the J segment 1 base; nucleotides outside the gene matches: 5. The germline gives CDR1 MDHEN, CDR2 SYDVKM. The CDR3 nucleotides read TGTGCCAGCAGTTCCGCAGGGGGCGGCCAAGAGACCCAGTACTTC. The encoded protein is CASSSAGGGQETQYF.

This clonotype was detected a few times. This clone may be a read error of a much larger clone one base away. The chain uses TRBV28 and TRBJ2-7, with D perhaps TRBD2 (6 bases). CDR1 is MDHEN and CDR2 is SYDVKM in the germline V gene. The CDR3 is made up of 14 amino acids. CDR3 sequence reads: CASSLRRVAYERYF. The CDR3 DNA reads as TGTGCCAGCAGTCTACGGAGGGTAGCCTACGAGCGGTACTTC.

The genes are TRBV6-2 or TRBV6-3 and TRBJ1-2, with D possibly being TRBD1 (6 bases). Trimming left V 6 bases short and J 6 bases short, with 14 bases between. The CDR3 runs 13 residues. Looked up from germline, CDR1 is MNHEY and CDR2 is SVGEGT. Here the CDR3 reads CASSLNRDHGYTF. CDR3 nucleotide sequence: TGTGCCAGCAGCCTCAACAGGGATCATGGCTACACCTTC.

This clonotype turned up a few times. The chain is built from TRBV11-2 and TRBJ1-2; possibly TRBD1 for D (5 bases). CDR1 and CDR2 from the germline V gene are SGHAT and FQNNGV. Trimming pared 8 bases from V and 5 bases from J, leaving 18 bases between. The CDR3 runs 14 residues. CDR3 region: CASGAAGGSYGYTF. The DNA of the CDR3 is TGTGCCAGCGGCGCCGCGGGGGGTTCATATGGCTACACCTTC.

This clonotype was seen at least ten times. The chain has TRBV6-1 and TRBJ1-2; tentative D call: TRBD1 (6 bases). V lost 4 bases to trimming and J lost 2 bases, with 14 bases between them. The CDR3 has 15 residues. Germline-derived CDR1 and CDR2 are MNHNS and SASEGT. The DNA for the CDR3 is TGTGCCAGCAGTGTAGGGGCAGGGGTGAACTATGGCTACACCTTC. Amino acid sequence: CASSVGAGVNYGYTF.